One sample yielded the 19 T cell receptor beta chains listed below, sequenced in a study of T cell repertoires in cytomegalovirus infection. These receptors lack a known antigen. TCRdb reprocessed the reads with MiXCR, giving one entry per CDR3 protein. The sample records some 500,000 distinct CDR3 sequences, about 33% being singletons. Sequences were derived from cultured PBMCs, sampled from culture after CMV antigen stimulation. The receptors come from a human donor in good health (CMV status not recorded). Some clones in this sample may be carry-over from other donors' samples.

The genes are TRBV29-1 and TRBJ2-3; TRBD2 might be the D (6 bases). The V gene lost 4 bases and the J gene lost 4 bases, with 15 bases spanning the gap. Germline loops: CDR1 SQVTM, CDR2 ANQGSEA. The CDR3 loop spans 14 amino acids. The CDR3 loop is CSVAGEERADTQYF. CDR3 in DNA: TGCAGCGTTGCGGGAGAGGAGAGAGCAGATACGCAGTATTTT.

This clonotype was detected only a few times. V gene TRBV12-3 or TRBV12-4 combines with J gene TRBJ2-3, with unresolved D. V lost 5 bases to trimming and J lost 6 bases, with 12 bases between them. CDR3 size: 13 residues. For the CDR3, the DNA is TGTGCCAGCAGTCGGTTAACGGCGGATACGCAGTATTTT. Encoded protein: CASSRLTADTQYF.

The V call is TRBV15, the J call TRBJ2-3, with D tentatively TRBD2 (5 bases). CDR3 length equals 16 residues. V was cut by 0 bases and J by 4 bases, with 14 bases left in between. CDR1 is LNHNV, CDR2 YYDKDF, per germline (reference sequence). The CDR3 reads CATSREGSGGADTQYF. DNA of the CDR3: TGTGCCACCAGCAGAGAAGGGAGCGGAGGAGCAGATACGCAGTATTTT.

As to this clonotype: Sequence at one end of the junction differs from germline and may be a read error. The genes are TRBV20-1 and TRBJ1-6; weak D call: TRBD1 (5 bases). This CDR3 has 14 amino acids. Germline lookup yields CDR1 DFQATT and CDR2 SNEGSKA (reference sequence). The CDR3 nucleotides are TGCAGTGCTAGAACCGACAGTTGGAAATCACCCCTCCACTTC. Translated, it gives CSARTDSWKSPLHF.

The rearrangement links TRBV6-4 to TRBJ2-2, with D perhaps assigned TRBD1 or TRBD2 (5 bases each). V gave up 5 bases and J gave up 4 bases, with 11 bases separating them. There are 14 residues in the CDR3. Germline lookup yields CDR1 MRHNA and CDR2 SNTAGT. The CDR3 spells CASSYFGATGELFF. CDR3 DNA sequence: TGTGCCAGCAGTTATTTCGGGGCCACCGGGGAGCTGTTTTTT.

The chain carries TRBV27 and TRBJ2-1; no reliable D call. Germline CDR1 is MNHEY and CDR2 is SMNVEV (reference sequence). The CDR3 is 13 residues long. Trimming cost V 2 bases and J 10 bases, with 12 bases left between them. The CDR3 loop is CASSLQSSGEQFF. CDR3 coding DNA: TGTGCCAGCAGTTTACAGTCCTCTGGAGAGCAGTTCTTC.

The rearrangement uses TRBV20-1 and TRBJ2-3; 8 nucleotides match TRBD2. Per the germline V gene, CDR1 is DFQATT and CDR2 is SNEGSKA (reference sequence). Trimming at V came to 6 bases and at J to 2 bases, leaving 13 bases not matched to a gene. The CDR3 is 16 residues long. The CDR3 loop is CSASYGGEVPTDTQYF. The CDR3 nucleotides read TGCAGTGCCTCGTACGGGGGGGAAGTACCCACAGATACGCAGTATTTT.

The V gene is TRBV28, the J gene TRBJ2-3; 8 positions match TRBD2. This CDR3 is 16 amino acids long. J was trimmed by 3 bases and V by 6 bases; bases with no gene match: 11. Per the germline V gene, CDR1 is MDHEN and CDR2 is SYDVKM. CDR3 DNA: TGTGCCAGCAGACCCCCAGCGGGAGTTGAGACAGATACGCAGTATTTT. Its protein product is CASRPPAGVETDTQYF.

The genes are TRBV7-6 and TRBJ1-1, with D uncertain. CDR3 length: 15 residues. CDR1 SGHVS and CDR2 FNYEAQ come from the germline V gene. Deletions cut 5 bases from V and 4 bases from J, with 17 bases between. CDR3 DNA: TGTGCCAGCAGCCCCCGGAAGGGTCCGAGCACTGAAGCTTTCTTT. Protein: CASSPRKGPSTEAFF.

This clonotype has just a few counts. The chain links TRBV7-8 to TRBJ2-7; D may match TRBD1 or TRBD2 (5 bases each). The V end lost 3 bases, the J end lost 6 bases, and 15 bases lay between the germline ends. The CDR3 contains 14 residues. Germline V lookup: CDR1 SGHVS, CDR2 FQNEAQ. CDR3 amino acids: CASSFQGAAPEQYF. In DNA, the CDR3 is TGTGCCAGCAGCTTCCAGGGAGCGGCGCCCGAGCAGTACTTC.

The chain links TRBV19 to TRBJ2-7; D gene ambiguous. Trimming took 0 bases from V and 7 from J, leaving 13 bases between them. Germline-derived CDR1 and CDR2 are LNHDA and SQIVND (reference sequence). The CDR3 is made up of 14 amino acids. This chain's CDR3 is CASSIDAATGEQYV. The CDR3 bases are TGTGCCAGTAGTATAGATGCAGCAACGGGTGAGCAGTACGTC.

This chain links TRBV20-1 with TRBJ2-5, with a possible D match to TRBD1 (6 bases). V was trimmed by 1 base and J by 9 bases, leaving 15 bases between them. Germline CDR1 reads DFQATT; CDR2 reads SNEGSKA (reference sequence). The CDR3 totals 13 residues. The CDR3 bases are TGCAGTGCTAGAGGACAGCTATCAGGGGCCCAGTACTTC. Its protein product is CSARGQLSGAQYF.

J is TRBJ1-5 and V is TRBV12-3 or TRBV12-4; no reliable D call. V lost 3 bases, J lost 7 bases, and 16 bases lay in between. The CDR3 totals 15 residues. The chain's CDR3 is CASSLVGGVRQPQHF. CDR3 nucleotide sequence: TGTGCCAGCAGTTTGGTCGGCGGCGTTAGGCAGCCCCAGCATTTT.

This sequence joins TRBV7-2 and TRBJ2-7; no definite D call. The CDR3 sequence is 13 residues long. The ends were cut back, 5 bases at V and 4 bases at J, with 12 bases in the middle. Germline V gene lookup returns CDR1 SGHTA and CDR2 FQGNSA. The CDR3 loop is CASSLGQDYEQYV. CDR3 nucleotide sequence: TGTGCCAGCAGCCTCGGGCAAGATTACGAGCAGTACGTC.

J is TRBJ1-1 and V is TRBV4-1; D is uncertain. In germline, CDR1 is MGHRA, CDR2 YSYEKL. The CDR3 runs to 16 residues. Deletions cut 2 bases from V and 2 bases from J, with 15 bases between. The DNA of the CDR3 is TGCGCCAGCAGCCAAAACTTGCGGGCGTTAAACACTGAAGCTTTCTTT. It encodes CASSQNLRALNTEAFF.

V gene TRBV7-9 combines with J gene TRBJ2-3; 7 nucleotides align to TRBD1. Per the germline V gene, CDR1 is SEHNR and CDR2 is FQNEAQ (reference sequence). The CDR3 extends over 14 amino acids. The V segment lost 1 base and the J segment 5 bases; nucleotides outside the gene matches: 3. The CDR3 sequence: CASSLGGQKDTQYF. CDR3 DNA sequence: TGTGCCAGCAGCTTAGGGGGACAGAAAGATACGCAGTATTTT.

CDR3 in DNA: TGTGCCAGCAGTCAACATGACAGCTGGAATTCACCCCTCCACTTT. Amino acids: CASSQHDSWNSPLHF. This chain connects TRBV12-3 or TRBV12-4 to TRBJ1-6; TRBD1 might be the D (5 bases). V was cut by 5 bases and J by 7 bases, with 15 bases left in between. The CDR3 spans 15 residues.

The rearrangement links TRBV14 to TRBJ2-1; tentatively, D is TRBD2 (6 bases). Trimming removed 0 bases at V and 3 bases at J, with 15 bases between. CDR1 SGHDN and CDR2 FVKESK come from the germline V gene. CDR3 size: 17 residues. The CDR3 loop is CASSQDLVAVSYNEQFF. Written as DNA, the CDR3 is TGTGCCAGCAGCCAAGATCTGGTAGCGGTGAGCTACAATGAGCAGTTCTTC.

This clonotype has just a few counts. V usage is TRBV7-9 and J usage is TRBJ2-3; TRBD2 aligns across 9 bases. This CDR3 contains 16 residues. CDR1 SEHNR and CDR2 FQNEAQ come from the germline V gene (reference sequence). Losses at the gene ends were 10 bases for V and 0 bases for J; bases not matched to a gene: 11. The CDR3 coding sequence is TGTGCCACCGCCGGGACTAGCAGCCCGAGCACAGATACGCAGTATTTT. As protein: CATAGTSSPSTDTQYF.